These T cell receptor beta chains were read from a single sample in a study of cytomegalovirus exposure and HLA in healthy donors. The table came from immunoSEQ multiplex PCR; TCRdb's copy has only in-frame clones and leaves some out. Among about 82,000 clones listed, about two thirds were seen once. Sequenced material: PBMCs. The receptors stem from a man aged 55 to 70 in good health and CMV-seronegative. The CDR3 runs from the conserved cysteine through the conserved F or W. D genes are given only for firm matches. Not all rows give a size; the values are once, few, many and, for expanded clones, a class.

D	V	size	J	DNA	CDR3
NA	TRBV18	once	TRBJ1-5	TGTGCCAGCTCACCGGGGAGTGGTGTACGGGATAATCAGCCCCAGCATTTT	CASSPGSGVRDNQPQHF
TRBD1	TRBV30	few	TRBJ2-5	TGTGCCTGGAAGACAGGGGGTTCAGAGACCCAGTACTTC	CAWKTGGSETQYF
TRBD2	TRBV4-2	few	TRBJ2-1	TGTGCCAGCAGCCAAGAGGGGACTAGCGGATACAATGAGCAGTTCTTC	CASSQEGTSGYNEQFF
NA	TRBV6-5	NA	TRBJ2-7	TGTGCCAGCAGTTACTTTAGCGGAGACGAGCAGTACTTC	CASSYFSGDEQYF
TRBD2	TRBV7-2	once	TRBJ2-2	TGTGCCAGCAGCTTCCTAGCGGGAGAGACCGGGGAGCTGTTTTTT	CASSFLAGETGELFF
NA	TRBV16	NA	TRBJ2-5	TGTGCCAGCAGCCCAATGCTCGAGCAAGAGACCCAGTACTTC	CASSPMLEQETQYF
TRBD1	TRBV7-2	NA	TRBJ2-7	TGTGCCAGCAGCACCCGGACAGGGGGCCACGAGCAGTACTTC	CASSTRTGGHEQYF
NA	TRBV27	NA	TRBJ1-1	TGTGCCAGCAGTTTAAGGGGGACAAGCCTCATGAACACTGAAGCTTTCTTT	CASSLRGTSLMNTEAFF
TRBD1	TRBV7-2	NA	TRBJ2-3	TGTGCCAGCAGCTTAGGGGGACAGGGGTTGTCAGATACGCAGTATTTT	CASSLGGQGLSDTQYF
TRBD2	TRBV5-1	NA	TRBJ2-3	TGCGCCAGCAGCTTGAGGGGACTAGCGGAGGACTTCACAGATACGCAGTATTTT	CASSLRGLAEDFTDTQYF
NA	TRBV4-1	NA	TRBJ1-2	TGCGCCAGCAGCCAAGATCCAGGGAAGAGAGCTAACTATGGCTACACCTTC	CASSQDPGKRANYGYTF
NA	TRBV29-1	NA	TRBJ2-7	TGCAGCGTTGAGATGACAGCTAACGAGCAGTACTTC	CSVEMTANEQYF
NA	TRBV28	few	TRBJ1-2	TGTGCCAGCCACGGGAGGCACTATGGCTACACCTTC	CASHGRHYGYTF
NA	TRBV6-4	NA	TRBJ1-2	TGTGCCAGCAGTGACGGAGAGGGATCGGATGGCTACCCCTTC	CASSDGEGSDGYPF
TRBD2	TRBV5-1	once	TRBJ2-1	TGCGCCAGCAGCAGAACTACTAGCGGGGGGGCCTACAATGAGCAGTTCTTC	CASSRTTSGGAYNEQFF
NA	TRBV18	NA	TRBJ1-3	TGTGCCAGCTCGGCCGCGGGGGGTGCCACTGGAAACACCATATATTTT	CASSAAGGATGNTIYF
NA	TRBV15	NA	TRBJ1-4	TGTGCCACCAGCCCAAATGGCCGCAGTGAAAAACTGTTTTTT	CATSPNGRSEKLFF
NA	TRBV6-1	NA	TRBJ2-5	TGTGCCAGCCGGTTAAGGGAGGCGACAGCGGAGACCCAGTACTTC	CASRLREATAETQYF
TRBD2	TRBV5-6	NA	TRBJ2-1	TGTGCCAGCAGCTTGGCAAGGCGACTAGCGGACAATGAGCAGTTCTTC	CASSLARRLADNEQFF
NA	TRBV18	few	TRBJ1-1	TGTGCCAGCTCACCAGAAGTATATGGGGGGGTGGACACTGAAGCTTTCTTT	CASSPEVYGGVDTEAFF
NA	TRBV6-1	NA	TRBJ1-6	TGTGCCAGCAGTGAAGAAGGCAGGAATTCACCCCTCCACTTT	CASSEEGRNSPLHF
NA	TRBV25-1	once	TRBJ2-2	TGTGCCAGCAGTGATCCAACTACAGGGCACGGGGAGCTGTTTTTT	CASSDPTTGHGELFF
TRBD2	TRBV6-5	NA	TRBJ2-7	TGTGCCAGCAGTTACGGTGGGACTAGCACCTACGAGCAGTACTTC	CASSYGGTSTYEQYF
NA	TRBV5-4	NA	TRBJ2-1	TGTGCCAGCAGCTGGACAACCAATGAGCAGTTCTTC	CASSWTTNEQFF
TRBD1	TRBV7-2	NA	TRBJ1-4	TGTGCCAGCAGCCGACCCGGGACAGGATTTGAAAAACTGTTTTTT	CASSRPGTGFEKLFF
NA	TRBV12-2	NA	TRBJ1-1	TGTGCAAGTCGCTTAGGGGGGGGTTCGGAGGTGGAAGCTTTCTTT	CASRLGGGSEVEAFF
TRBD1	TRBV29-1	NA	TRBJ1-2	TGCAGCGTGGACAGGACAGGAACTAACTATGGCTACACCTTC	CSVDRTGTNYGYTF
NA	TRBV6-1	NA	TRBJ2-6	TGTGCCAGCAGTGAAGCAAATTCGGGATCTGGGGCCAACGTCCTGACTTTC	CASSEANSGSGANVLTF
TRBD1	TRBV6-6	NA	TRBJ1-2	TGTGCCAGCAATGGACAGGGGACTGGCTACACCTTC	CASNGQGTGYTF
NA	TRBV9	NA	TRBJ1-5	TGTGCCAGCAGCGTAGCAGGGAATAGCAATCAGCCCCAGCATTTT	CASSVAGNSNQPQHF
NA	TRBV15	NA	TRBJ1-1	TGTGCCACCAGCAGGCTGACAGAGTCGGTAGAAGCTTTCTTT	CATSRLTESVEAFF
TRBD1	TRBV7-8	NA	TRBJ2-7	TGTGCCAGCAGCGGCACGGGACAGGGAACCAAGCAGTACTTC	CASSGTGQGTKQYF
TRBD1	TRBV5-4	NA	TRBJ2-5	TGTGCCACGGAGACAGGGGCTGGCGAGACCCAGTACTTC	CATETGAGETQYF
NA	TRBV11-2	NA	TRBJ2-7	TGTGCCAGCAGCTTAGGTGTTGGGGGAGGGCAGTACTTC	CASSLGVGGGQYF
NA	TRBV6-1	NA	TRBJ1-5	TGTGCCAGCAGAGACGGGTCACGCAATCAGCCCCAGCATTTT	CASRDGSRNQPQHF
TRBD1	TRBV6-1	NA	TRBJ1-1	TGTGCCAGCAGTCGGGACAGTTCAGGGGAAGCTTTCTTT	CASSRDSSGEAFF
TRBD2	TRBV27	few	TRBJ2-4	TGTGCCAGCAGCTCACTAGCGCACAAAAACATTCAGTACTTC	CASSSLAHKNIQYF
NA	TRBV6-1	NA	TRBJ1-2	TGTGCCAGCAGTGAAGCCCGGACAGCTAACTATGGCTACACCTTC	CASSEARTANYGYTF
NA	TRBV5-1	once	TRBJ2-5	TGCGCCAGCAGCTTGCATGAGGCCCAGTACTTC	CASSLHEAQYF
NA	TRBV25-1	NA	TRBJ2-6	TGTGCCAGCAGTGAATATACGGGCACAGGGACCGGGGCCAACGTCCTGACTTTC	CASSEYTGTGTGANVLTF
TRBD2	TRBV5-1	NA	TRBJ2-7	TGCGCCAGCAGCTTGGGCGGGGGGGAAGGGCAGTACTTC	CASSLGGGEGQYF
NA	TRBV5-4	NA	TRBJ2-7	TGTGCCAGCAGCTTGCCCAGGCTCGCCGAGCAGTACTTC	CASSLPRLAEQYF
NA	TRBV28	NA	TRBJ1-2	TGTGCCAGCAGTTTAGGCGGGGGGGGCTACACCTTC	CASSLGGGGYTF
TRBD1	TRBV6-5	NA	TRBJ1-1	TGTGCCAGCAGTCGTGACAGGGGGCGCACTGAAGCTTTCTTT	CASSRDRGRTEAFF
NA	TRBV15	NA	TRBJ2-5	TGTGCCACCAGCAGAGATGTGCCAGTCCAAGAGACCCAGTACTTC	CATSRDVPVQETQYF
TRBD2	TRBV19	NA	TRBJ2-1	TGTGCCAGTAGTATGAGGCGGGAGGGCCTCAATGAGCAGTTCTTC	CASSMRREGLNEQFF
NA	TRBV15	once	TRBJ2-2	TGTGCCACCAGCAGGGCAGGGGCCGACGGGGAGCTGTTTTTT	CATSRAGADGELFF
TRBD2	TRBV7-9	NA	TRBJ2-2	TGTGCCAGCAGCTTCGGGGACTACCCTAACACCGGGGAGCTGTTTTTT	CASSFGDYPNTGELFF
NA	TRBV6-5	NA	TRBJ2-1	TGTGCCAGCTCAGTTAGAGGGAACGCCGGCGGGGAGCAGTTCTTC	CASSVRGNAGGEQFF
TRBD2	TRBV29-1	NA	TRBJ2-7	TGCAGCGCACGGACTAGCGGGGGTGGCGAGCAGTACTTC	CSARTSGGGEQYF
TRBD2	TRBV2	NA	TRBJ2-3	TGTGCCAGCAGTCTTAGGACTAGCGGGAGCGTGGGAGGCACAGATACGCAGTATTTT	CASSLRTSGSVGGTDTQYF
NA	TRBV5-6	NA	TRBJ1-1	TGTGCCAGCAGCTCCGATACAGGACGGAACACTGAAGCTTTCTTT	CASSSDTGRNTEAFF
NA	TRBV7-6	NA	TRBJ2-2	TGTGCCAGCAGCTTAGGAGTGCCCGCTAACACCGGGGAGCTGTTTTTT	CASSLGVPANTGELFF
NA	TRBV29-1	NA	TRBJ2-3	TGCAGCGTTGAAGGCGGGGCGGGAAGGCAACCAGATACGCAGTATTTT	CSVEGGAGRQPDTQYF
NA	TRBV15	NA	TRBJ1-1	TGTGCCACCAGGCGAGGGCCCACTGAAGCTTTCTTT	CATRRGPTEAFF
NA	TRBV19	NA	TRBJ1-1	TGTGCCAGTAGTACCCAGTCGGGGGTAAATGAAGCTTTCTTT	CASSTQSGVNEAFF
TRBD1	TRBV18	few	TRBJ1-5	TGTGCCAGCTCACCACGACAGGGGGGTAGCAATCAGCCCCAGCATTTT	CASSPRQGGSNQPQHF